These T cell receptor beta chains were read from a single sample in a study of vaccination and CD4 T cells after COVID-19. TCRdb redid the calling of the PCR reads with MiXCR, one entry per CDR3 protein. The table records 9,500 to 13,000 distinct CDR3 sequences, less than 65% of them present only once. Their specific antigens are unknown. Sequencing input: CD4+ T cells from blood, cultured in vitro. The receptors derive from a human donor who had recovered from COVID-19. Both conserved end residues are part of each CDR3. D genes are given only for firm matches. The size of a clone is reported for some rows only, either as once, few or many, or as a class for expanded clones.

V,J,size,D,CDR3,DNA
TRBV4-3,TRBJ1-4,NA,NA,CASSQAGETNEKLFF,TGCGCCAGCAGCCAAGCAGGGGAGACGAATGAAAAACTGTTTTTT
TRBV2,TRBJ2-2,NA,NA,CASSERRGGTGELFF,TGTGCCAGCAGTGAACGTAGGGGAGGAACCGGGGAGCTGTTTTTT
TRBV30,TRBJ2-4,NA,NA,CAWYRRDLRGYF,TGTGCCTGGTATCGCCGGGACCTTCGAGGGTACTTC
TRBV30,TRBJ2-2,NA,NA,CARQGSGMHTGELFF,TGTGCCAGACAGGGTAGCGGGATGCACACCGGGGAGCTGTTTTTT
TRBV4-1,TRBJ1-2,NA,NA,CASSLPDSLNYGYTF,TGCGCCAGCAGCCTACCAGACAGCCTTAACTATGGCTACACCTTC
TRBV5-1,TRBJ1-2,NA,NA,CASSPGGNYGYTF,TGCGCCAGCAGCCCCGGTGGGAACTATGGCTACACCTTC
TRBV30,TRBJ1-1,NA,TRBD1,CAWKGQGIAAFF,TGTGCCTGGAAGGGACAGGGGATTGCCGCTTTCTTT
TRBV5-4,TRBJ1-1,NA,NA,CASSLGSRAANTEAFF,TGTGCCAGCAGCTTGGGATCTAGGGCAGCGAACACTGAAGCTTTCTTT
TRBV24-1,TRBJ1-5,few,NA,CATSVIDRLYSNQPQHF,TGTGCCACCAGTGTTATAGACAGGCTCTATAGCAATCAGCCCCAGCATTTT
TRBV7-2,TRBJ1-4,NA,NA,CASSLTAGWNEKLFF,TGTGCCAGCAGTCTTACTGCGGGCTGGAATGAAAAACTGTTTTTT
TRBV24-1,TRBJ2-5,few,NA,CATEAWGTQYF,TGTGCCACGGAGGCGTGGGGGACCCAGTACTTC
TRBV27,TRBJ1-1,NA,NA,CASSFGGNTEAFF,TGTGCCAGCAGTTTTGGGGGGAACACTGAAGCTTTCTTT
TRBV6-1,TRBJ1-6,few,NA,CASGPIGNNSPLHF,TGTGCCAGCGGACCGATCGGCAATAATTCACCCCTCCACTTT
TRBV7-2,TRBJ1-2,NA,TRBD1,CASSPNTGVYYGYTF,TGTGCCAGCAGCCCCAATACAGGGGTCTACTATGGCTACACCTTC
TRBV7-2,TRBJ1-3,few,NA,CASSQGTFSGNTIYF,TGTGCCAGCAGCCAAGGGACATTCTCTGGAAACACCATATATTTT
TRBV20-1,TRBJ1-2,NA,TRBD1,CSAPTGFYGYTF,TGCAGTGCTCCGACAGGGTTCTATGGCTACACCTTC
TRBV9,TRBJ2-5,NA,TRBD2,CASSASGGTRETQYF,TGTGCCAGCAGCGCAAGCGGGGGGACGAGGGAGACCCAGTACTTC
TRBV4-3,TRBJ1-2,few,NA,CASSQDMGQGYGYTF,TGCGCCAGCAGCCAAGACATGGGGCAGGGCTATGGCTACACCTTC
TRBV20-1,TRBJ2-4,NA,NA,CSAIVGAKNIQYF,TGCAGTGCCATAGTCGGGGCCAAAAACATTCAGTACTTC
TRBV6-1,TRBJ2-7,NA,NA,CASRPTGPYDEQYF,TGTGCCAGCAGACCGACTGGTCCTTACGACGAGCAGTACTTC
TRBV7-2,TRBJ2-7,NA,TRBD2,CASSLLSTGGQGEQYF,TGTGCCAGCAGCTTACTCTCGACGGGAGGTCAGGGCGAGCAGTACTTC
TRBV15,TRBJ2-1,NA,TRBD2,CATSRGTSGDNEQFF,TGTGCCACCAGCCGCGGGACTAGCGGTGACAATGAGCAGTTCTTC
TRBV7-2,TRBJ1-5,NA,NA,CASSSQGPLNNQPQHF,TGTGCCAGCAGCTCCCAGGGACCTCTGAACAATCAGCCCCAGCATTTT
TRBV6-2/TRBV6-3,TRBJ2-1,NA,TRBD1,CASSYWDRAFQFF,TGTGCCAGCAGTTATTGGGACAGGGCGTTTCAGTTCTTC
TRBV11-3,TRBJ2-1,medium-sized,TRBD1,CASSSSTTGTGLDEQFF,TGTGCCAGCAGCTCGTCGACGACAGGGACCGGGCTCGATGAGCAGTTCTTC
TRBV4-2,TRBJ2-2,NA,TRBD1,CASSQDSGQGPGELFF,TGTGCCAGCAGCCAAGATTCTGGACAGGGTCCCGGGGAGCTGTTTTTT
TRBV20-1,TRBJ1-2,few,NA,CSARGRGQNYGYTF,TGCAGTGCTAGGGGGAGGGGACAAAACTATGGCTACACCTTC
TRBV19,TRBJ2-3,once,TRBD1,CASSSRTGGGTDTQYF,TGTGCCAGTAGTTCAAGGACAGGGGGGGGCACAGATACGCAGTATTTT
TRBV6-5,TRBJ1-6,few,TRBD1,CASSYAQGNSPLHF,TGTGCCAGCAGTTACGCACAGGGGAATTCACCCCTCCACTTT
TRBV20-1,TRBJ2-7,NA,TRBD2,CSAAAGTSGGTYEQYF,TGCAGTGCAGCAGCCGGGACTAGCGGGGGGACCTACGAGCAGTACTTC
TRBV19,TRBJ1-3,once,TRBD1,CASRGGTGPSSGNTIYF,TGTGCCAGTCGGGGCGGGACAGGGCCATCCTCTGGAAACACCATATATTTT
TRBV7-2,TRBJ2-3,few,TRBD2,CASSGAGGADTQYF,TGTGCCAGCAGCGGAGCCGGGGGGGCAGATACGCAGTATTTT
TRBV7-2,TRBJ1-1,NA,TRBD1,CASSLLRQGATEAFF,TGTGCCAGCAGCTTACTCCGACAGGGTGCCACTGAAGCTTTCTTT
TRBV15,TRBJ2-7,medium-sized,NA,CATSRDITGFNEQYF,TGTGCCACCAGCAGAGATATCACAGGGTTTAACGAGCAGTACTTC
TRBV20-1,TRBJ1-2,NA,NA,CSARRTGPGGYTF,TGCAGTGCTCGCCGCACAGGACCAGGAGGCTACACCTTC
TRBV7-8,TRBJ2-7,NA,NA,CASSLGRTLREQYF,TGTGCCAGCAGCTTAGGGCGGACCCTCCGAGAGCAGTACTTC
TRBV27,TRBJ2-2,once,TRBD1,CASRKRTGGSTGELFF,TGTGCCAGCAGAAAACGGACAGGGGGCAGCACCGGGGAGCTGTTTTTT
TRBV20-1,TRBJ1-3,NA,NA,CSARLSGSSGNTIYF,TGCAGTGCTAGACTTTCGGGCAGCTCTGGAAACACCATATATTTT
TRBV19,TRBJ2-7,NA,TRBD1,CASSLRDRDYEQYF,TGTGCCAGTAGCCTCCGGGACAGGGACTACGAGCAGTACTTC
TRBV7-6,TRBJ2-5,NA,NA,CASSFSRAEETQYF,TGTGCTAGCAGCTTCAGCAGGGCGGAAGAGACCCAGTACTTC
TRBV7-3,TRBJ2-2,NA,NA,CASSLVGGNSPLHFGNGELFF,NA
TRBV20-1,TRBJ2-5,NA,NA,CSASVVGTERQETQYF,TGCAGTGCTAGCGTCGTGGGGACGGAGCGACAAGAGACCCAGTACTTC
TRBV6-1,TRBJ1-4,NA,NA,CATQDYRTATNEKLFF,TGTGCCACCCAGGATTACCGGACAGCAACTAATGAAAAACTGTTTTTT
TRBV11-3,TRBJ2-1,NA,NA,CASSLEGGSYNEQFF,TGTGCCAGCAGCTTAGAAGGGGGCTCCTACAATGAGCAGTTCTTC
TRBV20-1,TRBJ1-3,few,NA,CSALSTSGNTIYF,TGCAGTGCTCTCAGTACCTCTGGAAACACCATATATTTT
TRBV4-3,TRBJ2-3,NA,NA,CASSSSLSVSTDTQYF,TGCGCCAGCAGTTCCTCACTCTCGGTGAGCACAGATACGCAGTATTTT
TRBV6-5,TRBJ2-2,NA,NA,CASSSDSGELFF,TGTGCCAGCAGTTCGGACTCCGGGGAGCTGTTTTTT
TRBV28,TRBJ1-1,NA,NA,CASTIGGEAEAFF,TGTGCCAGCACCATAGGGGGTGAGGCTGAAGCTTTCTTT
TRBV7-8,TRBJ2-2,NA,TRBD2,CASGSNLAGGTGELFF,TGTGCCAGCGGCTCCAATCTAGCGGGGGGCACCGGGGAGCTGTTTTTT
TRBV19,TRBJ1-6,NA,NA,CASSIQGDNSPLHF,TGTGCCAGTAGTATACAGGGTGACAATTCACCCCTCCACTTT
TRBV20-1,TRBJ1-1,NA,TRBD1,CSARVTRGVSEAFF,TGCAGTGCTAGAGTAACCAGGGGGGTCTCCGAAGCTTTCTTT
TRBV4-2,TRBJ1-4,NA,NA,CASSLPTFNEKLFF,TGTGCCAGCAGCCTCCCGACCTTTAATGAAAAACTGTTTTTT
TRBV6-2/TRBV6-3,TRBJ1-6,NA,NA,CASSYPRTAPNSPLHF,TGTGCCAGCAGTTACCCCCGGACAGCTCCTAATTCACCCCTCCACTTT
TRBV7-3,TRBJ2-3,few,NA,CASSSGDSYMRTDTQYF,TGTGCCAGCAGCTCGGGGGACAGTTACATGAGGACAGATACGCAGTATTTT
TRBV28,TRBJ2-4,NA,NA,CASSLYKAKNIQYF,TGTGCCAGCAGTTTATATAAAGCCAAAAACATTCAGTACTTC
TRBV6-2/TRBV6-3,TRBJ2-3,NA,TRBD1,CASGTGGWKDTQYF,TGTGCCAGCGGCACAGGGGGCTGGAAAGATACGCAGTATTTT
TRBV7-9,TRBJ2-5,once,NA,CASSFGVRQETQYF,TGTGCCAGCAGCTTCGGGGTCAGGCAAGAGACCCAGTACTTC
TRBV7-6,TRBJ1-3,few,TRBD1,CASSLQGANSGNTIYF,TGTGCCAGCAGCCTACAGGGGGCTAACTCTGGAAACACCATATATTTT
TRBV5-1,TRBJ1-1,NA,NA,CASSLPGGTEAFF,TGCGCCAGCAGCTTGCCCGGGGGCACTGAAGCTTTCTTT